One and the same sample provided the 21 T cell receptor beta chains below, sequenced in a study of blood T cell repertoires in COVID-19. Repertoires were generated with immunoSEQ multiplex PCR, while TCRdb's copy carries only in-frame clones and drops some. Altogether 200,000 to 300,000 clones are present, approximately 86% being singletons, with the ten largest covering approximately 2%. The specimen was peripheral blood. The origin of the receptors is a young man with active or convalescent COVID-19.

V and J are TRBV4-3 and TRBJ1-3; the D is unclear. Trimming shortened V by 0 bases and J by 0 bases, and 9 bases separated the two germline ends. Germline V CDR1 and CDR2: LGHNA, YSLEER. This CDR3 comprises 16 residues. The CDR3 bases are TGCGCCAGCAGCCAAGATTGGCGGAGCTCTGGAAACACCATATATTTT. Its translation: CASSQDWRSSGNTIYF.

V and J are TRBV6-2 or TRBV6-3 and TRBJ1-2; 11 nucleotides align to TRBD1. This CDR3 is 15 amino acids long. The junction had 3 bases not matched to a gene; V was cut back by 5 bases and J by 1 base. CDR1 is MNHEY, CDR2 SVGEGT, per germline. CDR3 coding DNA: TGTGCCAGCAGTACGGACAGGGGGCGTAACTATGGCTACACCTTC. The encoded protein is CASSTDRGRNYGYTF.

This clone was detected once. The rearrangement joins TRBV7-3 to TRBJ2-3; D is unclear. CDR3 length: 13 amino acids. V lost 4 bases, J lost 6 bases, and 11 bases lay in between. Germline assignment: CDR1 SGHTA and CDR2 FQGTGA. CDR3 bases: TGTGCCAGCAGCTCTTCGGTCGGGGATACGCAGTATTTT. Translating it yields CASSSSVGDTQYF.

This clone was found once. The CDR3 region is CASSLGGPSKWAFF. The CDR3 coding sequence is TGTGCCAGCAGCTTGGGGGGCCCCTCAAAATGGGCTTTCTTT. The V and J genes are TRBV5-8 and TRBJ1-1; TRBD1 might be the D (5 bases). The germline gives CDR1 SGHTS, CDR2 YDEGEE. The CDR3 spans 14 residues. Trimming pared 0 bases from V and 11 bases from J, leaving 17 bases between.

The V gene is TRBV18, the J gene TRBJ1-2; D is ambiguous. Looked up from germline, CDR1 is KGHSH and CDR2 is LQKENI. CDR3 size: 14 residues. The V and J ends lost 3 bases and 4 bases respectively, with 12 bases between them. For the CDR3, the DNA is TGTGCCAGCTCACCCGACCCGGGATCCTATGGCTACACCTTC. It encodes CASSPDPGSYGYTF.

The chain links TRBV9 to TRBJ2-2; 8 bases match TRBD1. Germline V CDR1 and CDR2: SGDLS, YYNGEE. The CDR3 runs 14 residues. With 3 bases clipped from V and 5 bases from J, the junction kept 3 bases outside the gene matches. In DNA, the CDR3 is TGTGCCAGCAGCGCGACAGGGGTTACCGGGGAGCTGTTTTTT. This encodes CASSATGVTGELFF. The whole variable domain, remainder taken from reference TRBV9 and TRBJ2-2, is DSGVTQTPKHLITATGQRVTLRCSPRSGDLSVYWYQQSLDQGLQFLIQYYNGEERAKGNILERFSAQQFPDLHSELNLSSLELGDSALYFCASSATGVTGELFFGEGSRLTVL.

The chain combines TRBV11-3 with TRBJ1-2; 7 bases are a match to TRBD1. The CDR3 runs to 16 residues. The germline V gene encodes CDR1 SGHNT and CDR2 YENEEA. V shed 8 bases, J shed 2 bases, and the junction held 14 bases outside the gene matches. The CDR3 coding sequence is TGTGCCAGCGACCCTCGAGGGGGCGGAGCCAACTATGGCTACACCTTC. Translated: CASDPRGGGANYGYTF.

This chain joins TRBV7-4 and TRBJ2-7; perhaps TRBD1 as D (5 bases). V was clipped by 5 bases and J by 0 bases, with 14 bases between them. The CDR3 is 15 amino acids. CDR1 and CDR2 (germline): SGHVT, SQSDAQ. The CDR3 protein is CASSHVQASSYEQYF. The CDR3 nucleotides are TGTGCCAGCAGCCACGTACAGGCGTCCTCCTACGAGCAGTACTTC.

The chain is built from TRBV19 and TRBJ1-1; D uncertain. This CDR3 comprises 15 residues. Germline V gene lookup returns CDR1 LNHDA and CDR2 SQIVND (reference sequence). Trimming took off 5 bases at V and 1 base at J, with 14 bases between the two ends. The CDR3 region has the DNA TGTGCCAGTAGTCCACTTAGAGGGCGGAACACTGAAGCTTTCTTT. This sequence encodes CASSPLRGRNTEAFF. The variable domain in full, completed from reference TRBV19 and TRBJ1-1, reads DGGITQSPKYLFRKEGQNVTLSCEQNLNHDAMYWYRQDPGQGLRLIYYSQIVNDFQKGDIAEGYSVSREKKESFPLTVTSAQKNPTAFYLCASSPLRGRNTEAFFGQGTRLTVV.

The chain employs TRBV5-1 and TRBJ2-7; D is undetermined. The V and J ends lost 0 bases and 3 bases respectively, with 10 bases between them. The CDR3 sequence is 14 residues long. The germline CDR1 and CDR2 sequences are SGHRS and YFSETQ. CDR3 amino acids: CASSLAPSYYEQYF. The CDR3 DNA reads as TGCGCCAGCAGCTTGGCTCCCTCTTACTACGAGCAGTACTTC.

The J gene is TRBJ2-7, the V gene TRBV7-8; D remains ambiguous. Germline values: CDR1 SGHVS, CDR2 FQNEAQ. With 1 base removed from V and 3 bases from J, the gap between germline ends came to 19 bases. The CDR3 has 17 amino acids. CDR3 sequence (DNA): TGTGCCAGCAGCTTAGAGTTACCGGCGGCGTTGGGCTACGAGCAGTACTTC. Translating it yields CASSLELPAALGYEQYF. Using reference TRBV7-8 and TRBJ2-7 for the parts outside the CDR3, the full variable domain is GAGVSQSPRYKVAKRGQDVALRCDPISGHVSLFWYQQALGQGPEFLTYFQNEAQLDKSGLPSDRFFAERPEGSVSTLKIQRTQQEDSAVYLCASSLELPAALGYEQYFGPGTRLTVT.

This sequence joins TRBV6-5 and TRBJ2-7; 9 bases agree with TRBD1. Germline values: CDR1 MNHEY, CDR2 SVGAGI. The CDR3 consists of 14 residues. With V trimmed by 6 bases and J by 6 bases, 9 bases remained unmatched. CDR3 coding DNA: TGTGCCAGCAGACACCGGGACAGGGTAAGCGAGCAGTACTTC. Its protein is CASRHRDRVSEQYF.

This chain connects TRBV18 to TRBJ2-3; 8 bases are shared with TRBD2. The junction had 8 bases not matched to a gene; V was cut back by 1 base and J by 5 bases. The CDR3 sequence is 16 residues long. Germline CDR1 KGHSH, CDR2 LQKENI. The CDR3 spells CASSPRSSGEGDTQYF. The CDR3 DNA is TGTGCCAGCTCACCACGGAGTAGCGGGGAGGGAGATACGCAGTATTTT.

The genes are TRBV27 and TRBJ2-7; TRBD1 matches 9 bases. Per germline, CDR1 MNHEY and CDR2 SMNVEV (reference sequence). V shed 5 bases, J shed 4 bases, and the junction held 3 bases outside the gene matches. The CDR3 runs to 13 residues. CDR3 coding DNA: TGTGCCAGCAGTCTACAGGGGGCTTACGAGCAGTACTTC. It codes for CASSLQGAYEQYF.

The gene calls are TRBV4-2 and TRBJ2-3; 12 bases agree with TRBD2. Per the germline V gene, CDR1 is LGHNA and CDR2 is YNFKEQ. The length of the CDR3 is 17 residues. V gave up 0 bases and J gave up 4 bases; unmatched junction bases: 5. This chain's CDR3 is CASSQENPSGGADTQYF. In DNA form, the CDR3 reads TGTGCCAGCAGCCAAGAGAACCCTAGCGGGGGGGCAGATACGCAGTATTTT.

The chain is built from TRBV2 and TRBJ1-2; no clear D. The CDR3 has 12 residues. Looked up from germline, CDR1 is SNHLY and CDR2 is FYNNEI. Trimming removed 7 bases from V and 5 bases from J, with 11 bases in between. CDR3 region: CASTIGRYGYTF. CDR3 sequence (DNA): TGTGCCAGCACCATTGGGCGTTATGGCTACACCTTC.

About this clone: Mismatch with germline at one junction end may stem from a read error. This chain connects TRBV27 to TRBJ2-7, with a weak D call TRBD1 (6 bases). This CDR3 is 15 amino acids long. CDR1 and CDR2 (germline): MNHEY, SMNVEV (reference sequence). CDR3 in amino acids: CTSRGSLGGGYEQYF. For the CDR3, the DNA is TGTACCAGCAGGGGTTCCCTTGGTGGCGGCTACGAGCAGTACTTC.

V is TRBV5-1 and J is TRBJ1-1; 7 bases align to TRBD1. CDR1 and CDR2 from the germline V gene are SGHRS and YFSETQ. The ends lost 1 base at V and 1 base at J; junction bases unmatched: 10. The CDR3 loop spans 17 amino acids. The CDR3 nucleotides read TGCGCCAGCAGCTTGCTACGCCTGACAGGGTCGAACACTGAAGCTTTCTTT. This codes for CASSLLRLTGSNTEAFF.

This chain joins TRBV9 and TRBJ2-3, with TRBD2 matching over 8 bases. V lost 0 bases and J lost 0; bases outside the gene matches: 6. Germline values: CDR1 SGDLS, CDR2 YYNGEE. This CDR3 is 17 amino acids long. The CDR3: CASSVGVSGVSTDTQYF. CDR3 nucleotide sequence: TGTGCCAGCAGCGTAGGCGTTAGCGGGGTGAGCACAGATACGCAGTATTTT.

On this clone itself: Other DNA sequences from this sample encode an identical CDR3 as well. V usage is TRBV7-9 and J usage is TRBJ2-3; D may be TRBD1 (5 bases). Trimming removed 3 bases at V and 3 bases at J, with 7 bases between. Germline CDR1 SEHNR, CDR2 FQNEAQ (reference sequence). The CDR3 contains 13 residues. CDR3 DNA sequence: TGTGCCAGCAGCTTCTCAGGGACAGATACGCAGTATTTT. Translating it yields CASSFSGTDTQYF.

This clone was picked up a small number of times. This chain joins TRBV5-1 and TRBJ1-4; possible D gene TRBD1, 6 bases. The CDR3 loop spans 14 amino acids. The germline V and J ends were trimmed by 7 bases and 3 bases, with 13 bases remaining between them. In germline, CDR1 is SGHRS, CDR2 YFSETQ. DNA for the CDR3: TGCGCCAGCCAACGGGAGGGGGCTAATGAAAAACTGTTTTTT. It yields the protein CASQREGANEKLFF.